The next 29 T cell receptor beta chains were all read from a single sample in a study of T cell responses to AZD1222 COVID-19 vaccine. The method was immunoSEQ multiplex PCR; TCRdb's version includes in-frame clones alone and lacks a portion of them. The sample records around 120,000 clones, 91% being singletons. The specimen comprised peripheral blood, sampled on day 0 of AZD1222 vaccination. The source of these receptors is an adult in good health.

This chain joins TRBV29-1 and TRBJ1-1; D is ambiguous. Trimming pared 7 bases from V and 1 base from J, leaving 4 bases between. Germline V gene data show CDR1 as SQVTM and CDR2 as ANQGSEA. The CDR3 sequence is 10 residues long. CDR3 coding DNA: TGCAGCGGGGCGAACACTGAAGCTTTCTTT. Translating gives CSGANTEAFF.

V is TRBV29-1 and J is TRBJ1-2; maybe TRBD1 (5 bases). CDR3 length: 10 residues. V shed 5 bases and J shed 8 bases, with 9 bases lying between them. CDR1 SQVTM and CDR2 ANQGSEA come from the germline V gene. CDR3 DNA: TGCAGCGTTTCAGGGCGAGGCTACACCTTC. Translated: CSVSGRGYTF. The whole variable domain, remainder taken from reference TRBV29-1 and TRBJ1-2, is SAVISQKPSRDICQRGTSLTIQCQVDSQVTMMFWYRQQPGQSLTLIATANQGSEATYESGFVIDKFPISRPNLTFSTLTVSNMSPEDSSIYLCSVSGRGYTFGSGTRLTVV.

The V gene is TRBV7-2, the J gene TRBJ2-1; D might be TRBD2 (6 bases). CDR3 length: 14 residues. Germline lookup yields CDR1 SGHTA and CDR2 FQGNSA. Trimming took 5 bases from V and 5 from J, leaving 13 bases between them. The CDR3 spells CASSPGGAHNEQFF. The CDR3 nucleotides read TGTGCCAGCAGCCCCGGAGGGGCACACAATGAGCAGTTCTTC.

The rearrangement joins TRBV5-4 to TRBJ2-1; D may be TRBD2 (5 bases). The germline V gene has CDR1 SGHNT and CDR2 YYREEE (reference sequence). This CDR3 has 12 residues. Trimming left V 2 bases short and J 9 bases short, with 9 bases between. CDR3 nucleotides: TGTGCCAGCAGCTTTGGAGAGGGTGAGCAGTTCTTC. This encodes CASSFGEGEQFF.

This clone appeared a single time. The V call is TRBV3-1 (or the pseudogene TRBV3-2), the J call TRBJ2-7, with TRBD1 matching over 8 bases. V lost 1 base to trimming and J lost 6 bases; unmatched junction nucleotides: 5. Germline loops: CDR1 LGHDT, CDR2 YNNKEL (reference sequence). The CDR3 has 14 amino acids. The chain's CDR3 is CASSQVGQGGEQYF. CDR3 bases: TGTGCCAGCAGCCAAGTCGGACAGGGTGGCGAGCAGTACTTC.

V gene TRBV24-1 combines with J gene TRBJ1-1; D is unresolved. Germline V gene lookup returns CDR1 KGHDR and CDR2 SFDVKD. The CDR3 runs 12 residues. Trimming removed 1 base from V and 8 bases from J, with 7 bases in between. CDR3 nucleotides: TGTGCCACCAGTGATTTTTCAGGAGAAGCTTTCTTT. This gives the protein CATSDFSGEAFF.

The J gene is TRBJ2-3, the V gene TRBV18; a weak D match, TRBD1 (6 bases). CDR3 length: 15 amino acids. Trimming pared 2 bases from V and 1 base from J, leaving 10 bases between. CDR1 and CDR2 (germline): KGHSH, LQKENI. Here the CDR3 reads CASSPETGRTDTQYF. The CDR3 region has the DNA TGTGCCAGCTCACCAGAGACAGGTCGCACAGATACGCAGTATTTT. Drawing the rest from reference TRBV18 and TRBJ2-3, the complete variable domain is NAGVMQNPRHLVRRRGQEARLRCSPMKGHSHVYWYRQLPEEGLKFMVYLQKENIIDESGMPKERFSAEFPKEGPSILRIQQVVRGDSAAYFCASSPETGRTDTQYFGPGTRLTVL.

The J gene is TRBJ2-1, the V gene TRBV27; maybe TRBD2 (6 bases). Germline V gene lookup returns CDR1 MNHEY and CDR2 SMNVEV (reference sequence). There are 13 residues in the CDR3. The ends were cut back, 0 bases at V and 8 bases at J, with 8 bases in the middle. As DNA, the CDR3 is TGTGCCAGCAGTTTATCGAGCGGGCATGAGCAGTTCTTC. It codes for CASSLSSGHEQFF.

V gene TRBV6-2 or TRBV6-3 combines with J gene TRBJ1-5; D ambiguous. The V gene's germline CDR1 is MNHEY and CDR2 SVGEGT. V was shortened by 2 bases and J by 4 bases, with 6 bases between the two germline ends. The CDR3 spans 13 residues. For the CDR3, the DNA is TGTGCCAGCAGTTACGGACTTAATCAGCCCCAGCATTTT. It is translated as CASSYGLNQPQHF.

The chain is built from TRBV2 and TRBJ1-2; D ambiguous. The length of the CDR3 is 17 residues. CDR1 and CDR2 from the germline V gene are SNHLY and FYNNEI. Trimming stripped 0 bases from V and 6 bases from J, with 20 bases between. The CDR3 DNA follows: TGTGCCAGCAGTGAAGCGCTTCGAGGACCGCCCGATAATGGCTACACCTTC. Protein: CASSEALRGPPDNGYTF.

The rearrangement joins TRBV30 to TRBJ1-2, with a weak D call TRBD1 (6 bases). The V end lost 0 bases, the J end lost 7 bases, and 12 bases lay between the germline ends. The CDR3 spans 13 residues. The germline V gene has CDR1 GTSNPN and CDR2 SVGIG (reference sequence). The CDR3 region is CAWSVGGGAGYTF. The CDR3 DNA sequence: TGTGCCTGGAGTGTAGGGGGAGGCGCTGGCTACACCTTC.

The chain is built from TRBV6-5 and TRBJ1-1; D is uncertain. Trimming stripped 4 bases from V and 5 bases from J, with 11 bases between. CDR1 MNHEY and CDR2 SVGAGI come from the germline V gene. This CDR3 comprises 13 residues. The CDR3 region is CASSLVGRTEAFF. CDR3 sequence (DNA): TGTGCCAGCAGTTTGGTCGGGAGGACTGAAGCTTTCTTT.

J is TRBJ1-5 and V is TRBV15, with D tentatively TRBD1 (6 bases). The CDR3 is 16 residues long. Germline assignment: CDR1 LNHNV and CDR2 YYDKDF (reference sequence). The ends were cut back, 2 bases at V and 4 bases at J, with 15 bases in the middle. Written as DNA, the CDR3 is TGTGCCACCAGCAGACCAGGGGCAGTGGAAAATCAGCCCCAGCATTTT. It encodes CATSRPGAVENQPQHF.

This chain connects TRBV19 to TRBJ2-3; the match to TRBD1 covers 9 bases. The J segment lost 1 base and the V segment lost 6 bases, leaving 11 bases of the junction unmatched. The CDR3 sequence is 17 residues long. CDR1 LNHDA and CDR2 SQIVND come from the germline V gene (reference sequence). The CDR3 here is CASSNRRTGVGTDTQYF. The CDR3 DNA follows: TGTGCCAGTAGCAACCGTCGGACAGGGGTTGGCACAGATACGCAGTATTTT. Together with reference TRBV19 and TRBJ2-3, the CDR3 gives the full variable domain: DGGITQSPKYLFRKEGQNVTLSCEQNLNHDAMYWYRQDPGQGLRLIYYSQIVNDFQKGDIAEGYSVSREKKESFPLTVTSAQKNPTAFYLCASSNRRTGVGTDTQYFGPGTRLTVL.

This rearrangement joins TRBV13 to TRBJ2-1; TRBD1 or TRBD2 may be the D gene (5 bases each). The CDR3 extends over 12 amino acids. V lost 7 bases, J lost 9 bases, and 13 bases lay in between. Germline CDR1 reads PRHDT; CDR2 reads FYEKMQ (reference sequence). DNA for the CDR3: TGTGCCAGCAATCGAGGGGTTGGTGAGCAGTTCTTC. Protein product: CASNRGVGEQFF.

The V gene is TRBV18, the J gene TRBJ2-7; TRBD1 matches 11 bases. After removal of 0 bases from V and 6 bases from J, the junction contained 4 bases not matched to a gene. CDR3 length: 15 residues. Germline CDR1 and CDR2: KGHSH and LQKENI. In DNA, the CDR3 is TGTGCCAGCTCACCACCGGGACAGGGGGGATCCGAGCAGTACTTC. Protein product: CASSPPGQGGSEQYF.

CDR3 region: CASRPGGSYEQYF. CDR3 nucleotide sequence: TGTGCCAGCAGACCAGGGGGCTCCTACGAGCAGTACTTC. The chain links TRBV6-5 to TRBJ2-7; 7 bases are a match to TRBD1. Germline V lookup: CDR1 MNHEY, CDR2 SVGAGI. V lost 6 bases to trimming and J lost 0 bases; unmatched junction nucleotides: 2. The length of the CDR3 is 13 residues.

V and J are TRBV9 and TRBJ2-3, with TRBD1 matching 8 bases. CDR1 and CDR2 from the germline V gene are SGDLS and YYNGEE. The CDR3 loop spans 16 amino acids. Trimming removed 4 bases from V and 2 bases from J; junction bases left unmatched: 9. CDR3 in amino acids: CASSLLVTGATDTQYF. CDR3 coding DNA: TGTGCCAGCAGCCTACTGGTGACAGGGGCCACAGATACGCAGTATTTT.

This chain links TRBV7-2 with TRBJ2-3; D is perhaps TRBD2 (6 bases). V lost 1 base, J lost 9 bases, and 20 bases lay in between. The germline V gene encodes CDR1 SGHTA and CDR2 FQGNSA. The CDR3 has 16 amino acids. CDR3 amino acids: CASSLGFSGGEMTQYF. CDR3 bases: TGTGCCAGCAGCTTAGGGTTTAGCGGCGGAGAGATGACGCAGTATTTT.

The gene calls are TRBV3-1 (or the pseudogene TRBV3-2) and TRBJ1-6; D is possibly TRBD1 (5 bases). Trimming shortened V by 1 base and J by 8 bases, and 9 bases separated the two germline ends. The CDR3 length is 14 residues. CDR1 and CDR2 (germline): LGHDT, YNNKEL (reference sequence). The CDR3 sequence is CASSQGQGDSPLHF. CDR3 in DNA: TGTGCCAGCAGCCAAGGTCAAGGGGATTCACCCCTCCACTTT.

The genes are TRBV27 and TRBJ1-5; 9 nucleotides line up with TRBD1. Germline loops: CDR1 MNHEY, CDR2 SMNVEV (reference sequence). CDR3 length: 13 amino acids. The junction had 1 base not matched to a gene; V was cut back by 5 bases and J by 5 bases. CDR3 sequence: CASSRQGDQPQHF. In nucleotides, the CDR3 is TGTGCCAGCAGTCGACAGGGGGATCAGCCCCAGCATTTT.

This clone is a singleton in its sample. This chain joins TRBV4-1 and TRBJ2-7; D is undetermined. Germline V gives CDR1 MGHRA, CDR2 YSYEKL. The CDR3 covers 13 residues. Between the trimmed V and J ends, which lost 3 bases and 5 bases, there was a span of 11 bases. The CDR3 here is CASSHPYGDEQYF. The CDR3 DNA sequence: TGCGCCAGCAGCCACCCCTATGGGGACGAGCAGTACTTC.

This chain joins TRBV18 and TRBJ2-1; 9 nucleotides agree with TRBD2. Looked up from germline, CDR1 is KGHSH and CDR2 is LQKENI. Trimming at V came to 2 bases and at J to 4 bases, leaving 15 bases not matched to a gene. The CDR3 covers 19 residues. The CDR3 here is CASSPWLAGTSASYNEQFF. The CDR3 nucleotides are TGTGCCAGCTCACCATGGCTAGCGGGAACTTCCGCGAGTTACAATGAGCAGTTCTTC.

The chain uses TRBV2 and TRBJ2-1, with D possibly matching TRBD2 (5 bases). This CDR3 spans 15 amino acids. Per germline, CDR1 SNHLY and CDR2 FYNNEI. Trimming cost V 3 bases and J 4 bases, with 13 bases left between them. CDR3 nucleotide sequence: TGTGCCAGCAGTGATGGAAGAGGGCCTTACAATGAGCAGTTCTTC. This sequence encodes CASSDGRGPYNEQFF.

The rearrangement joins TRBV5-6 to TRBJ2-1; D gene uncertain. Trimming cost V 0 bases and J 7 bases, with 11 bases left between them. The germline CDR1 and CDR2 sequences are SGHDT and YYEEEE. The CDR3 spans 14 residues. The CDR3 spells CASSLASSRNEQFF. The CDR3 DNA sequence: TGTGCCAGCAGCTTGGCCTCAAGTCGGAATGAGCAGTTCTTC.

The genes are TRBV13 and TRBJ2-5, with 7 bases aligning to TRBD1. After removal of 4 bases from V and 5 bases from J, the junction contained 7 bases not matched to a gene. The CDR3 loop spans 14 amino acids. Germline V gene data show CDR1 as PRHDT and CDR2 as FYEKMQ (reference sequence). The CDR3 sequence: CASSSRQGGETQYF. CDR3 DNA sequence: TGTGCCAGCAGCTCCCGACAGGGTGGCGAGACCCAGTACTTC.

This clone was found once. The rearrangement uses TRBV12-3 or TRBV12-4 and TRBJ1-5; D call uncertain. The CDR3 extends over 12 amino acids. Trimming took off 5 bases at V and 1 base at J, with 3 bases between the two ends. CDR3 in DNA: TGTGCCAGCAGTGGGAGCAATCAGCCCCAGCATTTT. It specifies CASSGSNQPQHF.

V gene TRBV7-8 combines with J gene TRBJ1-2; 12 nucleotides align to TRBD1. This CDR3 has 15 residues. Germline CDR1 SGHVS, CDR2 FQNEAQ. V shed 3 bases, J shed 7 bases, and the junction held 6 bases outside the gene matches. The CDR3 DNA is TGTGCCAGCAGCTTCCGGGACAGGGGGCACGGTGGCTACACCTTC. This translates into CASSFRDRGHGGYTF.

The chain carries TRBV5-1 and TRBJ1-1, with no clear D. Between the trimmed V and J ends, which lost 0 bases and 4 bases, there was a span of 10 bases. CDR3 size: 14 residues. Per germline, CDR1 SGHRS and CDR2 YFSETQ. Here the CDR3 reads CASSLGGPGTEAFF. CDR3 nucleotides: TGCGCCAGCAGCTTGGGGGGTCCGGGCACTGAAGCTTTCTTT.